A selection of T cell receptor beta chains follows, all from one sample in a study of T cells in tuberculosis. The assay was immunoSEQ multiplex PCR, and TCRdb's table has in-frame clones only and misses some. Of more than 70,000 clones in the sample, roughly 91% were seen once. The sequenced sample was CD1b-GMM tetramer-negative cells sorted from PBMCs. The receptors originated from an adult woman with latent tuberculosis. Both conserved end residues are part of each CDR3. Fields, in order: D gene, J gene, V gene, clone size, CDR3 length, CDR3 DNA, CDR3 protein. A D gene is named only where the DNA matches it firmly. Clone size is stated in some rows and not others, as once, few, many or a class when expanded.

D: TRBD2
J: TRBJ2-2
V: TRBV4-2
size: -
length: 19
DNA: TGTGCCAGCAGCCAAGAGTTGGTCCTAGCGGAGACGAACACCGGGGAGCTGTTTTTT
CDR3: CASSQELVLAETNTGELFF

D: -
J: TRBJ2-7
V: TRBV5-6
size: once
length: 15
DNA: TGTGCCAGCAGCTTGAACCCCGACCAGGGCCACGAGCAGTACTTC
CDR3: CASSLNPDQGHEQYF

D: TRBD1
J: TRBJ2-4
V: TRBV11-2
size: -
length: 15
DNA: TGTGCCAGCAGCCCAGGGGGCGCGTCCAAAAACATTCAGTACTTC
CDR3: CASSPGGASKNIQYF

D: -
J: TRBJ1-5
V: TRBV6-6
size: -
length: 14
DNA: TGTGCCAGCAGACCCGACAGTAACAATCAGCCCCAGCATTTT
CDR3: CASRPDSNNQPQHF

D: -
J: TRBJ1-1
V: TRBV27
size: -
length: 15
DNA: TGTGCCAGCGGGGAGGTTCCCCCCAGGAACACTGAAGCTTTCTTT
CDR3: CASGEVPPRNTEAFF

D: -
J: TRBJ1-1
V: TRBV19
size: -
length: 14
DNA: TGTGCCAGTAGTATGAGCGCGGAACTCCCTGGAGCTTTCTTT
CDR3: CASSMSAELPGAFF

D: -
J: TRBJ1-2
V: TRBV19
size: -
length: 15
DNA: TGTGCCAGTAGTACGTCATCCGGGATTAGAAATGGCTACACCTTC
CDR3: CASSTSSGIRNGYTF

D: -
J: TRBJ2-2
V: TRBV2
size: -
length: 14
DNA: TGTGCCAGCAGCAGGGGCCGCGTGGGCGGGGAGCTGTTTTTT
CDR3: CASSRGRVGGELFF

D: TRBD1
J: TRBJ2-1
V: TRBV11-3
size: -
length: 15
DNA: TGTGCCAGCAGCTTAGAACAGGGGTCCTACAATGAGCAGTTCTTC
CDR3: CASSLEQGSYNEQFF

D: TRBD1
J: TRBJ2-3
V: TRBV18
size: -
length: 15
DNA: TGTGCCAGCTCACCGACAGGGGGCTATCGAGATACGCAGTATTTT
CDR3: CASSPTGGYRDTQYF

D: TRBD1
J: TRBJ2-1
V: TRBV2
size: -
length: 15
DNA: TGTGCCAGCAGCCGAATGGGGACAGGGGACAATGAGCAGTTCTTC
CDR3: CASSRMGTGDNEQFF